The 5 T cell receptor beta chains below all came from one sample that was sequenced in a study of cytomegalovirus exposure and HLA in healthy donors. PCR involved 60 Vbeta and 13 Jbeta primers. Profiled with immunoSEQ multiplex PCR; TCRdb holds only in-frame clones, not every one. The sample includes some 160,000 clones, roughly 78% of them seen just once. The sequenced material came from PBMCs. These receptors originate from a woman between 40 and 55 years old in good health and CMV-seronegative.

As regards this clone: One junction end disagrees with the germline gene, perhaps due to a read error. The CDR3 bases are TGTGCCAGCACCTTAGGGGGGGCTGTCACAGATACGCAGTATTTT. Protein sequence: CASTLGGAVTDTQYF. The V and J genes are TRBV13 and TRBJ2-3, with D possibly matching TRBD2 (7 bases). The V gene's germline CDR1 is PRHDT and CDR2 FYEKMQ (reference sequence). The CDR3 loop spans 15 amino acids.

The CDR3 DNA is TGTGCCAGCAGCTTAGATCCACTAGGGAACTACGAGCAGTACTTC. This translates into CASSLDPLGNYEQYF. The rearrangement joins TRBV7-8 to TRBJ2-7, with a possible D match to TRBD2 (5 bases). CDR1 and CDR2 (germline): SGHVS, FQNEAQ. The CDR3 is 15 residues long. The V end was cut by 1 base, the J end by 3 bases, with 13 bases between.

This chain connects TRBV9 to TRBJ2-3; 11 bases align to TRBD2. The CDR3 loop spans 17 amino acids. Germline V gives CDR1 SGDLS, CDR2 YYNGEE. J lost 0 bases, V lost 0 bases, and 3 bases had no gene match. The CDR3 region has the DNA TGTGCCAGCAGCGTAGGTAGGACTAGCGGGAGCACAGATACGCAGTATTTT. This translates into CASSVGRTSGSTDTQYF. Based on the CDR3 plus reference TRBV9 and TRBJ2-3, the full variable domain is DSGVTQTPKHLITATGQRVTLRCSPRSGDLSVYWYQQSLDQGLQFLIQYYNGEERAKGNILERFSAQQFPDLHSELNLSSLELGDSALYFCASSVGRTSGSTDTQYFGPGTRLTVL.

The CDR3 loop reads CASSVATRLAAGELFF. In DNA form, the CDR3 reads TGTGCCAGCAGCGTAGCGACGAGACTAGCAGCCGGGGAGCTGTTTTTT. The chain joins TRBV9 to TRBJ2-2; 7 positions match TRBD2. In germline, CDR1 is SGDLS, CDR2 YYNGEE. The V gene end was trimmed by 0 bases and the J gene end by 6 bases; junction bases not matched to a gene: 8. The CDR3 covers 16 residues.

The chain employs TRBV5-4 and TRBJ2-5; 8 bases fit TRBD2. With 2 bases clipped from V and 4 bases from J, the junction kept 7 bases outside the gene matches. The length of the CDR3 is 15 residues. Germline V lookup: CDR1 SGHNT, CDR2 YYREEE (reference sequence). CDR3 in amino acids: CASSLSGGAGETQYF. CDR3 in DNA: TGTGCCAGCAGCTTATCCGGGGGGGCCGGAGAGACCCAGTACTTC. Based on the CDR3 plus reference TRBV5-4 and TRBJ2-5, the full variable domain is ETGVTQSPTHLIKTRGQQVTLRCSSQSGHNTVSWYQQALGQGPQFIFQYYREEENGRGNFPPRFSGLQFPNYSSELNVNALELDDSALYLCASSLSGGAGETQYFGPGTRLLVL.